The 9 T cell receptor beta chains listed next were all sequenced from one sample in a study of Ad26.COV2.S vaccination and SARS-CoV-2 variants. The protocol was immunoSEQ multiplex PCR, while the TCRdb copy is restricted to in-frame clones and leaves out a portion. The sample records 350,000 to 450,000 clones, about 91% being singletons. This specimen was peripheral blood, taken after recovery from COVID-19. These receptors all stem from a human donor who had recovered from COVID-19.

The chain joins TRBV7-9 to TRBJ2-7; D perhaps matches TRBD2 (6 bases). This CDR3 contains 13 residues. From germline, CDR1 is SEHNR and CDR2 FQNEAQ (reference sequence). Trimming stripped 1 base from V and 7 bases from J, with 11 bases between. As DNA, the CDR3 is TGTGCCAGCAGCTTAGGGCGGGGATGGGAGCAGTACTTC. This gives the protein CASSLGRGWEQYF.

V usage is TRBV30 and J usage is TRBJ1-6; 9 bases are a match to TRBD1. Germline CDR1 and CDR2: GTSNPN and SVGIG (reference sequence). This CDR3 has 15 residues. The trim removed 5 bases at V and 9 bases at J, leaving 11 bases unmatched. Here the CDR3 DNA reads TGTGCCTGGGCTGGTATGGGACAGGGAGGTTCACCCCTCCACTTT. Its protein product is CAWAGMGQGGSPLHF.

This clone was picked up a small number of times. This chain joins TRBV5-3 and TRBJ2-3, with 11 bases aligning to TRBD2. TRBV5-3 is sorted into the ORF group, with uncertain function. This CDR3 has 17 amino acids. V was clipped by 0 bases and J by 5 bases; unmatched bases: 8. CDR3 sequence (DNA): TGTGCCAGAAGCTTGGAGGTAGCGGGGGGGCGTAGAGATACGCAGTATTTT. Translating gives CARSLEVAGGRRDTQYF.

This chain links TRBV19 with TRBJ2-7, with D hard to call. In germline, CDR1 is LNHDA, CDR2 SQIVND (reference sequence). V lost 4 bases, J lost 0 bases, and 13 bases lay in between. The CDR3 extends over 15 amino acids. This CDR3 reads CASSSGGLSSYEQYF. The CDR3 DNA reads TGTGCCAGTAGTAGCGGTGGGCTGAGCTCCTACGAGCAGTACTTC.

The V and J genes are TRBV19 and TRBJ1-1, with a weak D call TRBD1 (5 bases). From germline, CDR1 is LNHDA and CDR2 SQIVND (reference sequence). This CDR3 has 14 amino acids. Trimming removed 6 bases at V and 2 bases at J, with 13 bases between. The DNA for the CDR3 is TGTGCCAGTAGAGAGACTGACAGCAACACTGAAGCTTTCTTT. This translates into CASRETDSNTEAFF.

The chain uses TRBV7-2 and TRBJ1-2; 8 bases agree with TRBD1. Losses at the gene ends were 4 bases for V and 7 bases for J; bases not matched to a gene: 8. CDR3 size: 14 residues. The germline gives CDR1 SGHTA, CDR2 FQGNSA. The chain's CDR3 is CASSSKRTGSGYTF. CDR3 in DNA: TGTGCCAGCAGCTCCAAGCGGACAGGGTCTGGCTACACCTTC.

The chain has TRBV9 and TRBJ2-5, with 10 bases matching TRBD1. The CDR3 runs to 15 residues. CDR1 and CDR2 (germline): SGDLS, YYNGEE. V lost 4 bases, J lost 5 bases, and 8 bases stayed unmatched. The CDR3 nucleotides are TGTGCCAGCAGCCTCACAGACAGGGGGCTGGAGACCCAGTACTTC. It yields the protein CASSLTDRGLETQYF.

This clone was counted once. The chain couples TRBV24-1 to TRBJ2-5; tentative D call: TRBD2 (5 bases). In germline, CDR1 is KGHDR, CDR2 SFDVKD. The V and J ends lost 0 bases and 6 bases respectively, with 16 bases between them. The CDR3 length is 16 residues. The CDR3 loop reads CATSDLRGSGPKTQYF. The DNA of the CDR3 is TGTGCCACCAGTGATTTGCGGGGTAGTGGGCCCAAGACCCAGTACTTC.

This clone has only a few counts. The chain has TRBV20-1 and TRBJ1-2; D remains ambiguous. Trimming pared 5 bases from V and 8 bases from J, leaving 9 bases between. The CDR3 spans 10 residues. Germline CDR1 reads DFQATT; CDR2 reads SNEGSKA (reference sequence). CDR3 bases: TGCAGTGCTCCGATCTCGGGCTACACCTTC. Translating it yields CSAPISGYTF.